One sample yielded the 4 T cell receptor beta chains listed below, sequenced in a study of blood T cell repertoires in COVID-19. Profiling relied on immunoSEQ multiplex PCR, and the TCRdb table lists in-frame clones only, not all of them. The data contain a few hundred thousand clones, 87% of them singletons. Input material: PBMCs or T cells enriched from blood (not recorded which). The receptors were sampled from a man aged 25 to 45 who had recovered from COVID-19.

The CDR3 bases are TGTGCCAGCGGACTCAGGGGGTCTAATGAAAAACTGTTTTTT. This sequence encodes CASGLRGSNEKLFF. The chain links TRBV7-6 to TRBJ1-4; 7 nucleotides line up with TRBD1. Germline trimming cut 8 bases from V and 3 bases from J; bases unmatched to any gene: 6. Germline V CDR1 and CDR2: SGHVS, FNYEAQ. The CDR3 contains 14 residues.

The rearrangement links TRBV2 to TRBJ1-1; 8 bases fit TRBD1. Trimming took 6 bases from V and 5 from J; bases not matched to a gene: 2. The CDR3 consists of 12 residues. CDR1 and CDR2 (germline): SNHLY, FYNNEI. The CDR3 sequence: CASRDRATEAFF. CDR3 bases: TGTGCCAGCAGGGACAGGGCGACTGAAGCTTTCTTT.

This chain connects TRBV30 to TRBJ1-6; 7 bases are shared with TRBD1. V lost 2 bases and J lost 0; bases outside the gene matches: 4. There are 16 residues in the CDR3. Germline-derived CDR1 and CDR2 are GTSNPN and SVGIG (reference sequence). The CDR3 DNA reads as TGTGCCTGGAGTACAGGGGTAAGCTCCTATAATTCACCCCTCCACTTT. Its translation: CAWSTGVSSYNSPLHF.

This clone was seen a few times. The chain carries TRBV10-3 and TRBJ1-2; D possibly corresponds to TRBD1 (6 bases). The ends were cut back, 4 bases at V and 7 bases at J, with 19 bases in the middle. CDR3 size: 15 residues. Germline V CDR1 and CDR2: ENHRY, SYGVKD. Here the CDR3 reads CAISGGGEGFFGYTF. The CDR3 DNA reads TGTGCCATCAGTGGCGGGGGCGAGGGGTTCTTTGGCTACACCTTC.